This entry features one T cell receptor (beta chain) sequence. The junction departs from the called germline gene at one end, perhaps through a read error. Control patients had untreated stable or active relapsing-remitting multiple sclerosis by revised McDonald criteria. The CD8+ and CD4+ T cells were negatively isolated, with the TEMRA cells enriched by FACS. An input of about 0.45 to 1 ug of RNA was subjected to reverse transcription using random hexamers. By means of immunoSEQ multiplex PCR, TCR beta CDR3 spanning 54 Vbeta and 13 Jbeta underwent amplification. A single record per CDR3 protein comes from TCRdb applying MiXCR to the immunoSEQ multiplex PCR reads. The table records a few hundred thousand distinct CDR3 sequences, approximately 95% of them present only once. This sample was included in a study of CD8 T cells in Susac syndrome. Germline CDR1 and CDR2: MNHEY and SVGAGI. The CDR3 has 13 residues.

Sequenced material: CD4+ T cells from PBMCs. J is TRBJ2-1 and V is TRBV6-5; 7 bases agree with TRBD1. The sequence was obtained from a human donor with multiple sclerosis. The CDR3 nucleotides are TGTGCCAGCAGTTACACCAGGGGGAATGGGCAGTTCTTC. Its translation is CASSYTRGNGQFF.